This entry lists 16 T cell receptor beta chains sequenced from one sample in a study of shared clonotypes between healthy human individuals. Sequencing was performed with immunoSEQ multiplex PCR; in TCRdb, only in-frame clones are kept and a portion is missing. The sample consists of a few million clones, about 94% of them appearing once. CD45RO-negative cells were positively selected for CCR7, leaving out terminally differentiated effector memory CD45RA+ cells. The source material was naive CD8+ T cells from PBMCs. The receptor set was obtained from a man aged 18 to 35 in good health. Some clones in this sample may be carry-over from other donors' samples.

This clone was detected only once. The chain joins TRBV29-1 to TRBJ2-1; 8 nucleotides agree with TRBD2. The CDR3 totals 13 residues. The V segment lost 4 bases and the J segment 5 bases; nucleotides outside the gene matches: 4. The V gene's germline CDR1 is SQVTM and CDR2 ANQGSEA. The CDR3 sequence: CSVVGGGNNEQFF. The CDR3 DNA follows: TGCAGCGTTGTCGGCGGGGGGAACAATGAGCAGTTCTTC.

The chain employs TRBV2 and TRBJ1-1; D call uncertain. The CDR3 covers 13 residues. V gave up 6 bases and J gave up 1 base, with 9 bases separating them. Germline V lookup: CDR1 SNHLY, CDR2 FYNNEI. The CDR3 DNA is TGTGCCAGCAGCCTGGACGGGAACACTGAAGCTTTCTTT. It encodes CASSLDGNTEAFF.

The chain recombines TRBV5-6 with TRBJ2-1, with a possible D match to TRBD2 (6 bases). Germline values: CDR1 SGHDT, CDR2 YYEEEE. The CDR3 loop spans 15 amino acids. V was pared by 4 bases and J by 8 bases, with 19 bases between. The CDR3 nucleotides read TGTGCCAGCAGCCTTCTAGGTCTGGGGGGTGATGAGCAGTTCTTC. Its translation: CASSLLGLGGDEQFF.

This clone was seen only once. The chain is built from TRBV7-8 and TRBJ2-7, with 10 bases lining up with TRBD1. The CDR3 sequence is 16 residues long. J gave up 3 bases and V 4 bases, and 9 bases lay outside the gene matches. Germline CDR1 SGHVS, CDR2 FQNEAQ. The chain's CDR3 is CASSSSGGQGFYEQYF. In nucleotides, the CDR3 is TGTGCCAGCAGCTCTTCGGGGGGACAGGGGTTCTACGAGCAGTACTTC.

This clone was seen only once. The rearrangement links TRBV5-6 to TRBJ1-3; D is undetermined. Germline-derived CDR1 and CDR2 are SGHDT and YYEEEE. The germline V and J ends were trimmed by 0 bases and 9 bases, with 10 bases remaining between them. The CDR3 is 13 residues long. CDR3 loop: CASSLETAATIYF. The CDR3 DNA sequence: TGTGCCAGCAGCTTGGAAACCGCGGCCACCATATATTTT. Looking up the rest from reference TRBV5-6 and TRBJ1-3 gives the full variable domain: DAGVTQSPTHLIKTRGQQVTLRCSPKSGHDTVSWYQQALGQGPQFIFQYYEEEERQRGNFPDRFSGHQFPNYSSELNVNALLLGDSALYLCASSLETAATIYFGEGSWLTVV.

The V call is TRBV4-3, the J call TRBJ2-2; D is unresolved. The CDR3 contains 16 residues. V was clipped by 1 base and J by 4 bases, with 13 bases between them. Germline CDR1 reads LGHNA; CDR2 reads YSLEER. The CDR3 reads CASSQGRTSSTGELFF. CDR3 coding DNA: TGCGCCAGCAGCCAAGGTAGGACGTCGAGCACCGGGGAGCTGTTTTTT.

The chain has TRBV12-5 and TRBJ1-3; weak D call: TRBD1 (6 bases). Germline V gene data show CDR1 as LGHNT and CDR2 as FRNRAP. V was cut by 2 bases and J by 2 bases, with 13 bases left in between. This CDR3 spans 16 amino acids. CDR3 sequence (DNA): TGTGCTAGTGGTTTGCCCTTTACAGGGACTGGAAACACCATATATTTT. Residues: CASGLPFTGTGNTIYF.

The gene calls are TRBV2 and TRBJ2-1; 9 nucleotides line up with TRBD2. Germline V gene data show CDR1 as SNHLY and CDR2 as FYNNEI. The CDR3 has 19 amino acids. J was trimmed by 7 bases and V by 6 bases; bases with no gene match: 22. CDR3 amino acids: CASREYRGLGAGGRNEQFF. As DNA, the CDR3 is TGTGCCAGCAGGGAATACAGGGGTCTGGGAGCGGGAGGTAGGAATGAGCAGTTCTTC.

V and J are TRBV18 and TRBJ1-1; D is perhaps TRBD1 (5 bases). Germline values: CDR1 KGHSH, CDR2 LQKENI. The CDR3 covers 14 residues. V lost 0 bases, J lost 3 bases, and 8 bases lay in between. CDR3 nucleotide sequence: TGTGCCAGCTCACCACCCGGAGGGGACACTGAAGCTTTCTTT. Protein sequence: CASSPPGGDTEAFF. The full variable domain, its missing parts supplied by reference TRBV18 and TRBJ1-1, is NAGVMQNPRHLVRRRGQEARLRCSPMKGHSHVYWYRQLPEEGLKFMVYLQKENIIDESGMPKERFSAEFPKEGPSILRIQQVVRGDSAAYFCASSPPGGDTEAFFGQGTRLTVV.

The table lists this clone with a few counts. The V gene is TRBV30, the J gene TRBJ1-4; D gene unclear. The germline gives CDR1 GTSNPN, CDR2 SVGIG (reference sequence). The V end was cut by 7 bases, the J end by 13 bases, with 25 bases between. This CDR3 contains 14 residues. The CDR3 here is CASRGTSHDEGLFF. DNA of the CDR3: TGTGCCTCTCGGGGTACCTCACACGATGAAGGACTGTTTTTT.

As for this clone: This sample includes further DNA sequences coding for the same CDR3. V is TRBV5-6 and J is TRBJ1-1; D is unclear. V lost 3 bases and J lost 1, with 7 bases in between. The CDR3 length is 13 residues. The germline V gene has CDR1 SGHDT and CDR2 YYEEEE. For the CDR3, the DNA is TGTGCCAGCAGCTATCCAGAGAACACTGAAGCTTTCTTT. It is translated as CASSYPENTEAFF.

This sequence joins TRBV6-5 and TRBJ2-3, with D hard to call. This CDR3 comprises 12 residues. Per the germline V gene, CDR1 is MNHEY and CDR2 is SVGAGI. Trimming pared 5 bases from V and 4 bases from J, leaving 7 bases between. Written as DNA, the CDR3 is TGTGCCAGCAGTCCCTCCGCAGATACGCAGTATTTT. Translation gives CASSPSADTQYF.

The chain joins TRBV9 to TRBJ2-1; 8 bases are shared with TRBD2. The CDR3 sequence is 17 residues long. V shed 0 bases and J 4 bases; nucleotides not matched to a gene: 9. Germline assignment: CDR1 SGDLS and CDR2 YYNGEE. The CDR3 spells CASSVGGKTSVYNEQFF. The CDR3 DNA reads TGTGCCAGCAGCGTAGGGGGGAAGACTAGCGTATACAATGAGCAGTTCTTC.

The chain joins TRBV4-1 to TRBJ2-7, with unresolved D. Germline CDR1 and CDR2: MGHRA and YSYEKL. V lost 3 bases, J lost 3 bases, and 12 bases lay in between. There are 14 residues in the CDR3. The CDR3 DNA reads as TGCGCCAGCAGCCAGGTGGTAGGCGACTACGAGCAGTACTTC. It codes for CASSQVVGDYEQYF.

The rearrangement joins TRBV29-1 to TRBJ2-7, with 11 bases aligning to TRBD2. J was trimmed by 6 bases and V by 6 bases; bases with no gene match: 7. The CDR3 length is 13 residues. In germline, CDR1 is SQVTM, CDR2 ANQGSEA. DNA of the CDR3: TGCAGCGTGGAACTAGCGGGAGAGGGCGAGCAGTACTTC. It translates to CSVELAGEGEQYF.

This chain links TRBV5-8 with TRBJ1-1; TRBD1 is a possible D gene (6 bases). This CDR3 spans 15 amino acids. The V gene lost 2 bases and the J gene lost 5 bases, with 16 bases spanning the gap. Germline lookup yields CDR1 SGHTS and CDR2 YDEGEE. CDR3 sequence: CASSFLGRRGTEAFF. CDR3 DNA: TGTGCCAGCAGCTTCCTGGGGCGAAGGGGGACTGAAGCTTTCTTT.